The rows below give T cell receptor beta chains drawn from one sample of a study of CD8+CD57+ T cells in acquired aplastic anemia. TCRdb called the reads again in MiXCR, with one record for every CDR3 protein. The sample holds roughly 420,000 distinct CDR3 sequences, about two thirds seen once. The sequencing sample was made of sorted CD4+, CD8+, or CD8+CD57+ T cells (not recorded which) from PBMCs. These TCRs come from a human donor in good health, serving as a control. CDR3s leave out the opening cysteine and the closing phenylalanine or tryptophan.

V: TRBV4-1
length: 9
CDR3: ASSQEGEQY

V: TRBV12-3/TRBV12-4
length: 14
CDR3: ASRLDSGGDTDTQY

V: TRBV29-1
length: 13
CDR3: SAFVRTSDYNEQF

V: TRBV12-3/TRBV12-4
length: 13
CDR3: ASSLAGGLTDTQY

V: TRBV7-2
length: 12
CDR3: ASSLAVTKHEQY

V: TRBV7-9
length: 12
CDR3: ASSRTDGSYEQY

V: TRBV2
length: 12
CDR3: ASTVGTGTSPLH

V: TRBV20-1
length: 13
CDR3: SAGPQQGRIEKLF

V: TRBV9
length: 15
CDR3: ASSGIGGHRAGNTIY

V: TRBV29-1
length: 11
CDR3: SVTRDIGSPLH

V: TRBV7-8
length: 16
CDR3: ATSGRTGNEAGANVLT

V: TRBV11-2
length: 15
CDR3: ASSLVSPGQGSSPLH

V: TRBV10-1
length: 11
CDR3: ASSGGSSNEQF

V: TRBV15
length: 11
CDR3: ATSRSGATRAF

V: TRBV6-1
length: 10
CDR3: ASLTGNQPQH

V: TRBV25-1
length: 13
CDR3: ASSLGTGGWQPQH

V: TRBV7-2
length: 12
CDR3: ASSHSDRNTEAF

V: TRBV7-9
length: 13
CDR3: ASSSFSGDRNIQY

V: TRBV3-1
length: 14
CDR3: ASSQDSGRSTDTQY

V: TRBV6-4
length: 13
CDR3: ASSSGDSRGGGYT

V: TRBV5-4
length: 11
CDR3: ASSLDGSNEQF

V: TRBV7-2
length: 10
CDR3: ASSPSAGNAF

V: TRBV11-2
length: 13
CDR3: ASSFAPSGTYEQY

V: TRBV6-2/TRBV6-3
length: 13
CDR3: ASSLGGTGGTEAF

V: TRBV5-1
length: 12
CDR3: ASYLGPMNTEAF

V: TRBV29-1
length: 11
CDR3: SVDEGMNTEAF

V: TRBV7-2
length: 13
CDR3: ASSRAGAIYKELF

V: TRBV5-1
length: 12
CDR3: ASSVRRGRGELF

V: TRBV7-2
length: 13
CDR3: ASSSQGGKTGELF

V: TRBV7-6
length: 13
CDR3: ASSSPGQSQETQY

V: TRBV7-2
length: 14
CDR3: ASSFEITDAFFGYT

V: TRBV11-1
length: 12
CDR3: ASSPLSGNTEAF

V: TRBV10-2
length: 14
CDR3: ASSSGQGYFDEKLF

V: TRBV12-3/TRBV12-4
length: 11
CDR3: ASRKGYNPPLH

V: TRBV29-1
length: 11
CDR3: SVGPGQGSGYT

V: TRBV19
length: 12
CDR3: ASSISGTSREQY

V: TRBV20-1
length: 13
CDR3: SASPSWAAVNEQY

V: TRBV29-1
length: 12
CDR3: SVSQDSYGYGYT

V: TRBV9
length: 13
CDR3: ASSFSSSNANTIY

V: TRBV19
length: 12
CDR3: ASRTGFSTDTQY

V: TRBV6-5
length: 11
CDR3: ASSRGGNTEAF

V: TRBV9
length: 11
CDR3: ASSERGEDTQY

V: TRBV7-2
length: 11
CDR3: ASSGHMNTEAF

V: TRBV7-8
length: 11
CDR3: ASSLVGDQPQH

V: TRBV5-1
length: 12
CDR3: ASRVAGSYTEAF

V: TRBV25-1
length: 11
CDR3: ASTLPGNTEAF

V: TRBV2
length: 15
CDR3: ASSENRVETQYFEQY

V: TRBV2
length: 12
CDR3: ASSSDRTHPPHL

V: TRBV9
length: 11
CDR3: ASSANQQGALA

V: TRBV24-1
length: 13
CDR3: ATSATGAVTDTQY

V: TRBV7-9
length: 13
CDR3: ASSWGATSGSTIY

V: TRBV30
length: 12
CDR3: AWGVSRRDEKLF